This entry is about one T cell receptor beta chain. The antigen remains undetermined. A 200 ng quantity of DNA, tens of thousands of T cell genomes, went into the sorted-subset replicate PCRs. Profiling relied on immunoSEQ multiplex PCR, and the TCRdb table lists in-frame clones only, not all of them. The sample has approximately 600,000 clones, 85% to 95% seen once. CD45RO-negative CD8 cells positively selected for CCR7 made up the naive population, which excluded terminally differentiated effector memory CD45RA+ cells. This entry belongs to a study of shared clonotypes between healthy human individuals. Study-wide points: Estimated richness was generally greater in naive than memory subsets. Blood was the only sampled material, and tissue repertoires likely differ.

The J segment lost 0 bases and the V segment lost 4 bases, leaving 8 bases of the junction unmatched. Germline-derived CDR1 and CDR2 are SGHDT and YYEEEE. CDR3 length: 17 amino acids. Input material: naive CD8+ T cells sorted from blood. This rearrangement joins TRBV5-6 to TRBJ1-4, with TRBD1 identical over 8 bases. The TCR originated in a woman under 40 in good health. Here the CDR3 reads CASSVTGASATNEKLFF. The CDR3 coding sequence is TGTGCCAGCAGCGTGACAGGGGCGTCAGCAACTAATGAAAAACTGTTTTTT.